The TCR beta chain under discussion was sequenced for a study of immune evolution from preneoplasia to lung adenocarcinoma. About this clone itself: Its antigen is currently unknown.

Patient tissue came from resections in Japan or China, 2014–2017. Macro-dissection enriched premalignant or tumor cells before nucleic acid extraction. Sequenced by immunoSEQ multiplex PCR; TCRdb stores in-frame clones only, minus some. The data contain more than 9,500 clones, roughly 84% of them seen just once; the ten biggest clones take up over 3%. Germline CDR1 and CDR2: SGHRS and YFSETQ. The CDR3 totals 16 residues. Losses at the gene ends were 3 bases for V and 8 bases for J; bases not matched to a gene: 11. The study, taken as a whole, reports: Normal lung had highest clonality; later lesions appeared denser, more diverse. T cell clonality was higher in KRAS-mutant than EGFR-mutant or wild-type nodules.

The sequenced material came from FFPE tissue from an adenomatous hyperplasia lung lesion. Subset described: atypical adenomatous hyperplasia (AAH), lung preneoplasia. The source of this sequence is a person aged 50-75 years with lung adenocarcinoma. The chain uses TRBV5-1 and TRBJ2-1; the match to TRBD1 covers 10 bases. CDR3 coding DNA: TGCGCCAGCAGCTCGGGTGACAGGGGGCGCTTGGATGAGCAGTTCTTC. Translation gives CASSSGDRGRLDEQFF.